This T cell receptor beta chain was identified during a study of T cell changes during pregnancy in multiple sclerosis (dated by TCRdb to between 2018 and 2021). Broadly, across the study: Changes in the T cell repertoire over the course of pregnancy were examined in this study in women with multiple sclerosis.

Library preparation used the immunoSEQ multiplex PCR assay. What TCRdb holds here is the immuneACCESS table cut down to in-frame rearrangements. Part of the clones is not present; checked against another copy, under half of the missing clones reflect an unresolved V gene, and the others are unexplained. A total of approximately 85,000 clones appear in this sample, approximately 93% of them only once. Together, the top ten hold roughly 2.5% of the sample. Turning to this clone: Its antigen remains unidentified. No much larger clone exists at a distance of one base, and base qualities are not known.

For this chain, trimming is 2 bases at the V end and 4 bases at the J end, and the number of junction bases without a gene match is 2. The CDR3 spans 15 residues, from the cysteine through the phenylalanine. Only the CDR3 DNA stays, 45 bases, in frame from base 1. Taken from the germline V gene, the CDR1 and CDR2 loops are SGHTA and FQGTGA. The receptor was derived from a female donor with multiple sclerosis, enrolled in a pregnancy study. The material was peripheral blood, obtained in the first trimester of pregnancy. This sequence uses TRBV7-3 and TRBJ2-1; 10 bases in the middle match TRBD2. Read as DNA, the sequence is TGTGCCAGCAGCTTACAAGCGGGGGGGTACAATGAGCAGTTCTTC. This gives the protein CASSLQAGGYNEQFF.